A single sample gave rise to the 11 T cell receptor beta chains below, sequenced in a study of T cell changes during pregnancy in multiple sclerosis. Assay: immunoSEQ multiplex PCR; the TCRdb copy retains only in-frame clones and omits some. The data contain about 47,000 clones, 75% to 90% of them seen just once; the ten biggest clones take up 8% to 9.5%. The sample consisted of CD8+ T cells from peripheral blood mononuclear cells, taken in the second trimester of pregnancy. These receptors originate from a female donor with multiple sclerosis, enrolled in a pregnancy study.

The J gene is TRBJ2-5, the V gene TRBV15, with a possible D match to TRBD2 (6 bases). The length of the CDR3 is 16 residues. The germline CDR1 and CDR2 sequences are LNHNV and YYDKDF (reference sequence). Trimming took off 5 bases at V and 1 base at J, with 17 bases between the two ends. DNA for the CDR3: TGTGCCACCAGCGCGGGGCAAAATAGATTCCAAGAGACCCAGTACTTC. It translates to CATSAGQNRFQETQYF.

The gene calls are TRBV6-4 and TRBJ1-4; D is ambiguous. The germline V gene encodes CDR1 MRHNA and CDR2 SNTAGT. V lost 4 bases and J 3 bases, leaving 12 bases between the germline ends. This CDR3 comprises 15 residues. For the CDR3, the DNA is TGTGCCAGCAGTGTGGTAGCCGGGGCTAATGAAAAACTGTTTTTT. The encoded protein is CASSVVAGANEKLFF.

This clone was found once. The V call is TRBV1, the J call TRBJ2-7; TRBD2, the table's D call, was not compared with the DNA. TRBV1 has pseudogene status. CDR3 length equals 19 residues. For the CDR3, the DNA is TGCACCAGCAGCCTCAGGAGAGGTCAGCGGGGGCAACAAGCTTACGAGCAGTACTTC. Its protein is CTSSLRRGQRGQQAYEQYF.

The chain recombines TRBV7-9 with TRBJ2-6; D is ambiguous. Trimming removed 5 bases from V and 1 base from J, with 12 bases in between. The CDR3 is 16 residues long. Germline values: CDR1 SEHNR, CDR2 FQNEAQ (reference sequence). This CDR3 is CASSGPGPSGANVLTF. The CDR3, as DNA: TGTGCCAGCAGCGGCCCAGGTCCGTCTGGGGCCAACGTCCTGACTTTC.

This clone turned up a few times. This chain links TRBV13 with TRBJ2-7; 10 bases match TRBD2. The CDR3 length is 15 residues. V shed 5 bases, J shed 2 bases, and the junction held 6 bases outside the gene matches. Germline CDR1 and CDR2: PRHDT and FYEKMQ (reference sequence). The CDR3 sequence is CASSPERGGPYEQYF. For the CDR3, the DNA is TGTGCCAGCAGCCCCGAGCGGGGGGGCCCCTACGAGCAGTACTTC.

The chain joins TRBV7-2 to TRBJ2-5; 8 bases match TRBD1. Per germline, CDR1 SGHTA and CDR2 FQGNSA. V lost 1 base to trimming and J lost 5 bases; unmatched junction nucleotides: 15. The length of the CDR3 is 18 residues. The CDR3 sequence: CASSLVLRTGIIRETQYF. The DNA for the CDR3 is TGTGCCAGCAGCTTAGTCCTCCGGACAGGGATAATTCGGGAGACCCAGTACTTC.

V is TRBV30 and J is TRBJ2-2; TRBD1 agrees at 7 bases. Germline CDR1 and CDR2: GTSNPN and SVGIG (reference sequence). The CDR3 is made up of 15 amino acids. V trimming: 3 bases; J trimming: 4 bases; junction bases outside the gene matches: 8. Written as DNA, the CDR3 is TGTGCCTGGAGCGGTTTGGGACAGCCCACCGGGGAGCTGTTTTTT. Protein sequence: CAWSGLGQPTGELFF.

V gene TRBV5-1 combines with J gene TRBJ2-7; 8 bases are shared with TRBD1. V lost 4 bases, J lost 0 bases, and 6 bases stayed unmatched. The CDR3 is 15 residues long. In germline, CDR1 is SGHRS, CDR2 YFSETQ. The DNA of the CDR3 is TGCGCCAGCAGCCCGCCGACAGGGGACTCCTACGAGCAGTACTTC. Translated: CASSPPTGDSYEQYF.

This clone was counted a single time. This chain connects TRBV5-6 to TRBJ2-5; TRBD2 might be the D (6 bases). Looked up from germline, CDR1 is SGHDT and CDR2 is YYEEEE. CDR3 length: 14 amino acids. With 3 bases removed from V and 3 bases from J, the gap between germline ends came to 12 bases. CDR3 sequence: CASSYSTSEETQYF. The CDR3 bases are TGTGCCAGCAGCTATTCGACTAGTGAAGAGACCCAGTACTTC.

The chain joins TRBV5-6 to TRBJ1-1; 7 bases map to TRBD1. CDR1 is SGHDT, CDR2 YYEEEE, per germline. V was pared by 0 bases and J by 0 bases, with 2 bases of the junction left unmatched. The CDR3 has 15 amino acids. The CDR3 DNA follows: TGTGCCAGCAGCTTGGGGACAGGCATGAACACTGAAGCTTTCTTT. Translated, it gives CASSLGTGMNTEAFF.

A remark on this clone: One junction end does not reproduce the germline sequence, and a read error may be involved. The CDR3 nucleotides read TGTGCCATCAGTGAGTCAAGACAGGGGCGATCCTCCGACGAGCAGTACTTC. Translated, it gives CAISESRQGRSSDEQYF. The chain recombines TRBV10-3 with TRBJ2-7; TRBD1 aligns across 8 bases. CDR1 and CDR2 from the germline V gene are ENHRY and SYGVKD. The CDR3 consists of 17 residues.